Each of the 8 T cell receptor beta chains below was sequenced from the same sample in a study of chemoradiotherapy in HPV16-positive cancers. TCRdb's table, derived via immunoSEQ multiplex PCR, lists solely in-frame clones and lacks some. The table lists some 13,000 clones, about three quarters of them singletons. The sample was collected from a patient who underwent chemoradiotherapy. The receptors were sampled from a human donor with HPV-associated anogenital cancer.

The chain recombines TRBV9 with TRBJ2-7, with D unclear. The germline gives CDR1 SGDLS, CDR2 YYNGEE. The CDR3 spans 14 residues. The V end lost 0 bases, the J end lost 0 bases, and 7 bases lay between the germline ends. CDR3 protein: CASSVDTNSYEQYF. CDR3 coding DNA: TGTGCCAGCAGCGTAGACACAAACTCCTACGAGCAGTACTTC.

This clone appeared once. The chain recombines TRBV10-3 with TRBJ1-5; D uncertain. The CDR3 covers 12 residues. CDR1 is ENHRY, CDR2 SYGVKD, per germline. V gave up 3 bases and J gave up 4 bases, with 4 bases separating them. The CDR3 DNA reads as TGTGCCATCAGTGAAACGAATCAGCCCCAGCATTTT. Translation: CAISETNQPQHF.

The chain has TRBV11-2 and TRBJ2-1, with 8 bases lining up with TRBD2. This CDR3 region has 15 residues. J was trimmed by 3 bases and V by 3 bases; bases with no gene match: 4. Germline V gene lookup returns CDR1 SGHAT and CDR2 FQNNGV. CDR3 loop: CASSLSLAGYNEQFF. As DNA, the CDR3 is TGTGCCAGCAGCTTGAGTCTAGCGGGCTACAATGAGCAGTTCTTC.

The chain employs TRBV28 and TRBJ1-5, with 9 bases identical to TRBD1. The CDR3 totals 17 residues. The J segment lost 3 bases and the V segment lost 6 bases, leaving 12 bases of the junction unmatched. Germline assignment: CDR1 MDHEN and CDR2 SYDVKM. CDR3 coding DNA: TGTGCCAGCAGAAGCAGGGGGGCACAGGGGGCCAATCAGCCCCAGCATTTT. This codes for CASRSRGAQGANQPQHF.

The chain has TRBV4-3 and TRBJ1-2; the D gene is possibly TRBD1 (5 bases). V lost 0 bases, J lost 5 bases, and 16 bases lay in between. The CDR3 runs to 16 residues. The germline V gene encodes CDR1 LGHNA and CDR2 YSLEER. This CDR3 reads CASSQDLRAGTYGYTF. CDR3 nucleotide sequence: TGCGCCAGCAGCCAAGACTTAAGGGCAGGGACTTATGGCTACACCTTC.

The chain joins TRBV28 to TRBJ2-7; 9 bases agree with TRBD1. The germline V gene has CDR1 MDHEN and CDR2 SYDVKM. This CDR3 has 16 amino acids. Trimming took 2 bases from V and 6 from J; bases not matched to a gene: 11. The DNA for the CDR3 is TGTGCCAGCAGTTTACCCACCGGGACAGGGTCAGGCGAGCAGTACTTC. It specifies CASSLPTGTGSGEQYF.

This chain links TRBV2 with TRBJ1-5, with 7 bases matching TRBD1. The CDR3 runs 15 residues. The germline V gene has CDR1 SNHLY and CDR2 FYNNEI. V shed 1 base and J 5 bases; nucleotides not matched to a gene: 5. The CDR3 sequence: CASSEGRGGDQPQHF. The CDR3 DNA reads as TGTGCCAGCAGTGAAGGCAGGGGGGGGGATCAGCCCCAGCATTTT. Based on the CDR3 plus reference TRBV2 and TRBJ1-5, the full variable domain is EPEVTQTPSHQVTQMGQEVILRCVPISNHLYFYWYRQILGQKVEFLVSFYNNEISEKSEIFDDQFSVERPDGSNFTLKIRSTKLEDSAMYFCASSEGRGGDQPQHFGDGTRLSIL.

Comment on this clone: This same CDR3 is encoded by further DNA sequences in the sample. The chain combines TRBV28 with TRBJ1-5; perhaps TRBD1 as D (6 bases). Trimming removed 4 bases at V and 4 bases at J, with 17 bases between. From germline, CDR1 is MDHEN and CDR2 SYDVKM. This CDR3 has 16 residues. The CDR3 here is CASSSSDRALNQPQHF. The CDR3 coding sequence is TGTGCCAGCAGTTCGTCGGACAGAGCTCTAAATCAGCCCCAGCATTTT.